This T cell receptor (beta chain) comes out of a study of cytomegalovirus exposure and HLA in healthy donors. Points from the study as a whole: Reportedly, cytomegalovirus status was diagnosed with high sensitivity and specificity.

Sequencing used immunoSEQ multiplex PCR; TCRdb keeps in-frame clones, though not all of them. The sample lists 220,000 or so clones; over 70% were seen once. On this clone itself: Its specificity is not known.

With V trimmed by 0 bases and J by 7 bases, 6 bases remained unmatched. The CDR3 loop spans 16 amino acids. Germline loops: CDR1 SQVTM, CDR2 ANQGSEA. The chain uses TRBV29-1 and TRBJ2-1; 13 nucleotides match TRBD2. The sequence was obtained from a woman aged 25-40 years in good health and CMV-seropositive. Sequenced: PBMCs. The CDR3 DNA follows: TGCAGCGTTGAAGATTGGACTAGCGGGAGCGGTAATGAGCAGTTCTTC. Translated, it gives CSVEDWTSGSGNEQFF.